This is a list of T cell receptor beta chains from one sample in a study of cytomegalovirus exposure and HLA in healthy donors. Clones were read by immunoSEQ multiplex PCR, and TCRdb kept only the in-frame ones, dropping some. The profile shows approximately 120,000 clones, 76% of them singletons. The sequenced material came from PBMCs. These receptors were obtained from a woman in her thirties or forties in good health and CMV-seropositive. Each CDR3 is given with its conserved first and last residue. A D gene is named only where the DNA matches it firmly. Some rows mark clone size as missing; the rest say once, few, many or name a class of expanded clone.

V gene,J gene,clone size,D gene,CDR3 DNA,CDR3 protein
TRBV6-1,TRBJ1-1,-,-,TGTGCCAGCCTAAAAGACAGATTGAACACTGAAGCTTTCTTT,CASLKDRLNTEAFF
TRBV5-1,TRBJ2-2,few,TRBD2,TGCGCCAGCAGCTCGGGGATCGGGACTAGCAAGACCGGGGAGCTGTTTTTT,CASSSGIGTSKTGELFF
TRBV19,TRBJ2-7,once,-,TGTGCCAGCTCAGGGCCATCCTACGAGCAGTACTTC,CASSGPSYEQYF
TRBV9,TRBJ2-3,few,TRBD2,TGTGCCAGCAGCGTGAGTAGCGGGGCCCTCACAGATACGCAGTATTTT,CASSVSSGALTDTQYF
TRBV2,TRBJ1-1,-,-,TGTGCCAGCAGTGGCTGGGGGCAGGGGAACACTGAAGCTTTCTTT,CASSGWGQGNTEAFF
TRBV13,TRBJ2-7,-,-,TGTGCCAGCAGGAATAACAGGGAGTCCTACGAGCAGTACTTC,CASRNNRESYEQYF
TRBV23-1,TRBJ2-7,-,TRBD1,TGCGCCAGCAGTGTACCGACAGGGGTCTCCTACGAGCAGTACTTC,CASSVPTGVSYEQYF
TRBV7-8,TRBJ1-5,-,TRBD1,TGTGCCAGCAGCCCTTGGACAGGGGGTCAGCCCCAGCATTTT,CASSPWTGGQPQHF
TRBV7-8,TRBJ2-5,-,-,TGTGCCAGCAGCTCGTCCGTCACGAGGGAGACCCAGTACTTC,CASSSSVTRETQYF
TRBV10-3,TRBJ2-3,-,TRBD2,TGTGCCATCAAGAGCGGGGGGGTCACAGATACGCAGTATTTT,CAIKSGGVTDTQYF
TRBV11-2,TRBJ2-1,-,TRBD2,TGTGCCAGCAGCTTAAGTTCGGGAGGGATCGGCGGTGAGCAGTTCTTC,CASSLSSGGIGGEQFF
TRBV5-1,TRBJ2-7,-,-,TGCGCCAGCAGCTCCCAAAGACAATACGAGCAGTACTTC,CASSSQRQYEQYF
TRBV4-1,TRBJ1-5,-,-,TGCGCCAGCAGCCAAGGTCCAGGCTCGACTCAGCCCCAGCATTTT,CASSQGPGSTQPQHF
TRBV6-6,TRBJ1-5,once,-,TGTGCCAGCAGTTACGTGTCAGGGGGCAATCAGCCCCAGCATTTT,CASSYVSGGNQPQHF
TRBV6-1,TRBJ1-6,-,-,TGTGCCAGCAGTGAAGTGGGGCACTTTAATTCACCCCTCCACTTT,CASSEVGHFNSPLHF
TRBV6-5,TRBJ1-2,-,-,TGTGCCAGCAGTTACAGCGGGACTAACTATGGCTACACCTTC,CASSYSGTNYGYTF
TRBV6-1,TRBJ1-1,-,-,TGTGCCAGCAGTATACAGTCGACCATGAACACTGAAGCTTTCTTT,CASSIQSTMNTEAFF
TRBV6-1,TRBJ1-6,few,-,TGTGCCAGCAGTGAAGCGCTTCAGGGCCTCGGTTCACCCCTCCACTTT,CASSEALQGLGSPLHF
TRBV6-1,TRBJ2-7,-,TRBD2,TGTGCCAGCAGTGTAGAAGCGGGGAGCACCTACGAGCAGTACTTC,CASSVEAGSTYEQYF
TRBV4-1,TRBJ2-4,-,TRBD2,TGCGCCAGCAGCCAAGGACTAGCGGGGGGCCTAGCCAAAAACATTCAGTACTTC,CASSQGLAGGLAKNIQYF
TRBV2,TRBJ1-2,-,-,TGTGCCAGCAGTGGCGGGGGGGGGCTGGCTTCCTATGGCTACACCTTC,CASSGGGGLASYGYTF
TRBV6-1,TRBJ1-5,-,-,TGTGCCAGCAGTGAGAAGGACAGAACAAGCAATCAGCCCCAGCATTTT,CASSEKDRTSNQPQHF
TRBV11-1,TRBJ1-2,-,-,TGTGCCAGCAGCTTAGACAGAACCTATGGCTACACCTTC,CASSLDRTYGYTF
TRBV30,TRBJ2-5,-,TRBD2,TGTGCCTGGAGCCGGGGACTAGCGGGGGGACAAGAGACCCAGTACTTC,CAWSRGLAGGQETQYF
TRBV9,TRBJ2-7,-,TRBD2,TGTGCCAGCAGCGAGGCCGCGGGGGGGCGTGAGCAGTACTTC,CASSEAAGGREQYF
TRBV2,TRBJ2-2,-,-,TGTGCCAGCAGTGAATCCCCGACGGGGACCGGGGAGCTGTTTTTT,CASSESPTGTGELFF
TRBV4-1,TRBJ1-3,-,TRBD1,TGCGCCAGCAGCCAAGAGAGCACAGGGGCTGGAAACACCATATATTTT,CASSQESTGAGNTIYF
TRBV5-1,TRBJ2-5,-,TRBD2,TGCGCCAGCAGCTTGGGCGGGGGGCTGCTCCAAGAGACCCAGTACTTC,CASSLGGGLLQETQYF
TRBV5-1,TRBJ2-7,-,-,TGCGCCAGCAGCGAGAGAACCTACGAGCAGTACTTC,CASSERTYEQYF
TRBV4-1,TRBJ2-5,-,-,TGCGCCAGCAGCCTCTTGGGACTCCCCAAGGAGACCCAGTACTTC,CASSLLGLPKETQYF
TRBV27,TRBJ2-7,few,TRBD2,TGTGCCAGCAGTGCCTCCGGGACTAAGCAGTACTTC,CASSASGTKQYF
TRBV5-4,TRBJ1-4,-,TRBD1,TGTGCCAGCAACCTGGGACAGGGGGCAACTAATGAAAAACTGTTTTTT,CASNLGQGATNEKLFF